Each of the 18 T cell receptor beta chains below was sequenced from the same sample in a study of cytomegalovirus exposure and HLA in healthy donors. The PCR was carried out with 60 Vbeta primers and 13 Jbeta primers. Produced via immunoSEQ multiplex PCR; TCRdb's table is partial and in-frame only. Here the sample spans approximately 180,000 clones, 80% to 90% being singletons. Sequencing was carried out using PBMCs. These receptors were taken from a girl under 18 in good health and CMV-seropositive.

This sequence joins TRBV18 and TRBJ2-1; D is unresolved. CDR1 KGHSH and CDR2 LQKENI come from the germline V gene. Trimming removed 0 bases from V and 0 bases from J, with 9 bases in between. This CDR3 is built from 16 residues. The CDR3 sequence: CASSPPPGGSYNEQFF. The CDR3 DNA sequence: TGTGCCAGCTCACCACCCCCTGGCGGCTCCTACAATGAGCAGTTCTTC. Full variable domain (remainder filled in from reference TRBV18 and TRBJ2-1): NAGVMQNPRHLVRRRGQEARLRCSPMKGHSHVYWYRQLPEEGLKFMVYLQKENIIDESGMPKERFSAEFPKEGPSILRIQQVVRGDSAAYFCASSPPPGGSYNEQFFGPGTRLTVL.

In this sample, this clone turned up once. The V and J genes are TRBV7-3 and TRBJ1-1; no definite D call. CDR1 SGHTA and CDR2 FQGTGA come from the germline V gene. Trimming stripped 6 bases from V and 6 bases from J, with 11 bases between. The CDR3 loop spans 12 amino acids. CDR3 sequence (DNA): TGTGCCAGCAGTCCAGGCGGGGCTGAAGCTTTCTTT. Its translation is CASSPGGAEAFF.

The chain is built from TRBV5-1 and TRBJ2-7; no clear D. Germline V CDR1 and CDR2: SGHRS, YFSETQ. The CDR3 is 14 residues long. Trimming took 0 bases from V and 3 from J, leaving 10 bases between them. The CDR3 region has the DNA TGCGCCAGCAGCTTGGAGCAGGTCGGCTACGAGCAGTACTTC. It codes for CASSLEQVGYEQYF. Full variable domain (missing parts from reference TRBV5-1 and TRBJ2-7): KAGVTQTPRYLIKTRGQQVTLSCSPISGHRSVSWYQQTPGQGLQFLFEYFSETQRNKGNFPGRFSGRQFSNSRSEMNVSTLELGDSALYLCASSLEQVGYEQYFGPGTRLTVT.

In its sample, this clone was seen a few times. The chain joins TRBV5-6 to TRBJ1-2, with a weak D call TRBD1 (5 bases). Trimming removed 2 bases at V and 8 bases at J, with 16 bases between. This CDR3 is 14 amino acids long. Germline assignment: CDR1 SGHDT and CDR2 YYEEEE. The CDR3 region has the DNA TGTGCCAGCAGCTTACCAGGGTTCACTTTGGGCTACACCTTC. Protein product: CASSLPGFTLGYTF.

CDR3 bases: TGTGCCAGCATAGGGACACCGAGCAATCAGCCCCAGCATTTT. Its protein product is CASIGTPSNQPQHF. The rearrangement joins TRBV28 to TRBJ1-5; weak D call: TRBD1 (6 bases). V dropped 7 bases and J dropped 1 base, with 11 bases sitting between them. Germline lookup yields CDR1 MDHEN and CDR2 SYDVKM. This CDR3 has 14 amino acids.

The V and J genes are TRBV6-5 and TRBJ1-6; possible D gene TRBD1, 5 bases. Trimming removed 5 bases at V and 5 bases at J, with 7 bases between. This CDR3 is 13 amino acids long. In germline, CDR1 is MNHEY, CDR2 SVGAGI. CDR3 sequence reads: CASSRGNNSPLHF. The CDR3 coding sequence is TGTGCCAGCAGTAGGGGTAATAATTCACCCCTCCACTTT.

The chain combines TRBV27 with TRBJ2-5; D may be TRBD1 (5 bases). This CDR3 is 13 amino acids long. Germline V lookup: CDR1 MNHEY, CDR2 SMNVEV (reference sequence). The germline V and J ends were trimmed by 5 bases and 7 bases, with 14 bases remaining between them. Here the CDR3 reads CASSPTTVLTQYF. CDR3 DNA: TGTGCCAGCAGTCCTACGACAGTGCTGACCCAGTACTTC.

CDR3 sequence (DNA): TGTGCCTGGAGTGCGGACAGGGGCAAATATAGCAATCAGCCCCAGCATTTT. Encoded protein: CAWSADRGKYSNQPQHF. This rearrangement joins TRBV30 to TRBJ1-5, with 9 bases identical to TRBD1. This CDR3 has 17 residues. With 1 base clipped from V and 0 bases from J, the junction kept 7 bases outside the gene matches. Germline V CDR1 and CDR2: GTSNPN, SVGIG (reference sequence).

The CDR3 spells CASSGGSGSVGGYTF. CDR3 DNA: TGTGCCAGCAGCGGGGGTTCAGGCTCAGTAGGCGGCTACACCTTC. The chain has TRBV6-4 and TRBJ1-2; D may be TRBD1 (5 bases). Between the trimmed V and J ends, which lost 6 bases and 8 bases, there was a span of 22 bases. This CDR3 contains 15 residues. The germline V gene has CDR1 MRHNA and CDR2 SNTAGT.

This rearrangement joins TRBV29-1 to TRBJ1-4, with D perhaps TRBD1 (6 bases). Trimming left V 6 bases short and J 8 bases short, with 19 bases between. Germline CDR1 SQVTM, CDR2 ANQGSEA. CDR3 length equals 14 residues. The CDR3 here is CSVGTGTRREKLFF. DNA for the CDR3: TGCAGCGTAGGTACCGGGACAAGGAGAGAAAAACTGTTTTTT. Based on the CDR3 plus reference TRBV29-1 and TRBJ1-4, the full variable domain is SAVISQKPSRDICQRGTSLTIQCQVDSQVTMMFWYRQQPGQSLTLIATANQGSEATYESGFVIDKFPISRPNLTFSTLTVSNMSPEDSSIYLCSVGTGTRREKLFFGSGTQLSVL.

The chain has TRBV7-9 and TRBJ1-1; 11 nucleotides align to TRBD1. This CDR3 region has 16 residues. From germline, CDR1 is SEHNR and CDR2 FQNEAQ (reference sequence). Trimming cost V 5 bases and J 2 bases; bases outside gene matches: 7. In DNA, the CDR3 is TGTGCCAGCAGCCTTTTTGGACAGGGGGCCAACACTGAAGCTTTCTTT. This translates into CASSLFGQGANTEAFF.

This clone was found a few times. This chain connects TRBV5-1 to TRBJ2-3; 11 bases are a match to TRBD2. CDR1 is SGHRS and CDR2 is YFSETQ in the germline V gene. This CDR3 has 17 residues. V shed 0 bases, J shed 2 bases, and the junction held 5 bases outside the gene matches. This CDR3 is CASSLVVAGGLTDTQYF. The DNA of the CDR3 is TGCGCCAGCAGCTTGGTGGTAGCGGGGGGGCTCACAGATACGCAGTATTTT.

The rearrangement joins TRBV18 to TRBJ1-1; D is ambiguous. This CDR3 contains 14 residues. Deletions cut 3 bases from V and 1 base from J, with 9 bases between. The V gene's germline CDR1 is KGHSH and CDR2 LQKENI. Here the CDR3 reads CASSPPRGNTEAFF. The CDR3 coding sequence is TGTGCCAGCTCACCCCCTCGGGGGAACACTGAAGCTTTCTTT.

The chain employs TRBV6-4 and TRBJ2-1; 9 bases fit TRBD1. Trimming took 6 bases from V and 2 from J; bases not matched to a gene: 8. CDR1 and CDR2 from the germline V gene are MRHNA and SNTAGT. The CDR3 runs to 16 residues. The CDR3: CASSYQGTGTYNEQFF. The CDR3 DNA reads TGTGCCAGCAGCTACCAGGGGACAGGGACCTACAATGAGCAGTTCTTC.

The chain carries TRBV7-2 and TRBJ2-5, with D perhaps TRBD2 (5 bases). Germline V gives CDR1 SGHTA, CDR2 FQGNSA. V dropped 1 base and J dropped 4 bases, with 16 bases sitting between them. The CDR3 runs to 16 residues. The CDR3 protein is CASSLVKGSEGETQYF. The CDR3, as DNA: TGTGCCAGCAGCTTAGTTAAGGGCTCCGAGGGAGAGACCCAGTACTTC.

The chain links TRBV6-5 to TRBJ1-5, with 9 positions matching TRBD1. V lost 0 bases, J lost 4 bases, and 1 base stayed unmatched. The CDR3 covers 15 residues. In germline, CDR1 is MNHEY, CDR2 SVGAGI. CDR3 residues: CASSYSTGGNQPQHF. CDR3 nucleotide sequence: TGTGCCAGCAGTTACTCGACAGGGGGGAATCAGCCCCAGCATTTT.

The genes are TRBV5-4 and TRBJ2-1, with 7 bases identical to TRBD1. CDR1 is SGHNT, CDR2 YYREEE, per germline (reference sequence). This CDR3 has 14 residues. The V gene end was trimmed by 2 bases and the J gene end by 3 bases; junction bases not matched to a gene: 2. The CDR3 region has the DNA TGTGCCAGCAGCTTTCCAGGGGGCTACAATGAGCAGTTCTTC. Translated: CASSFPGGYNEQFF.

The gene calls are TRBV15 and TRBJ2-1; the D gene is possibly TRBD2 (6 bases). V was clipped by 5 bases and J by 7 bases, with 9 bases between them. Germline V gene sequence: CDR1 LNHNV, CDR2 YYDKDF (reference sequence). CDR3 length: 12 residues. In DNA form, the CDR3 reads TGTGCCACCAGCGCCCGGGGGAATGAGCAGTTCTTC. Translated, it gives CATSARGNEQFF.